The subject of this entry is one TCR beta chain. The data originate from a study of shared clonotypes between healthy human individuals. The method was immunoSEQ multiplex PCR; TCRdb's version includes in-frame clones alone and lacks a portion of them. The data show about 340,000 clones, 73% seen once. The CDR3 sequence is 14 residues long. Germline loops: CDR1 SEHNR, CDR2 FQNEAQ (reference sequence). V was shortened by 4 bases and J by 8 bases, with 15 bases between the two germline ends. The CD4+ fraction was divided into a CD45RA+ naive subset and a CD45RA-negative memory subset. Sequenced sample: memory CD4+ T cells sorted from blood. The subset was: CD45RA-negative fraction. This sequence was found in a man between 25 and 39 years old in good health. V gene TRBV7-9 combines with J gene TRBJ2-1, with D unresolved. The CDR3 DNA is TGTGCCAGCAGCTGGTCTGGGGAATGGGATGAGCAGTTCTTC. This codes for CASSWSGEWDEQFF.